These 30 T cell receptor beta chains share one sample of origin, sequenced in a study of cytomegalovirus exposure and HLA in healthy donors. It was with 60 Vbeta and 13 Jbeta primers that the PCR ran. Profiled with immunoSEQ multiplex PCR; TCRdb holds only in-frame clones, not every one. Among 64,000 or so clones, about 85% were seen once, and the ten largest hold about 10%. The specimen sequenced was PBMCs. The receptors were sampled from a female donor in good health and CMV-seronegative.

The J gene is TRBJ2-7, the V gene TRBV5-4; maybe TRBD2 (7 bases). The V end lost 4 bases, the J end lost 2 bases, and 13 bases lay between the germline ends. This CDR3 is built from 14 residues. CDR1 is SGHNT and CDR2 is YYREEE in the germline V gene (reference sequence). Written as DNA, the CDR3 is TGTGCCAGCAGCCCGGGGGGCTCGACCTACGAGCAGTACTTC. Translation gives CASSPGGSTYEQYF.

This clone was picked up a small number of times. J is TRBJ2-3 and V is TRBV11-3; D uncertain. CDR3 length: 13 amino acids. Germline values: CDR1 SGHNT, CDR2 YENEEA. Deletions cut 5 bases from V and 2 bases from J, with 8 bases between. The CDR3 protein is CASSKEYTDTQYF. CDR3 nucleotides: TGTGCCAGCAGCAAGGAGTACACAGATACGCAGTATTTT.

With regard to this clone: The same CDR3 also results from other DNA sequences found in this sample. The gene calls are TRBV4-3 and TRBJ2-2; D possibly corresponds to TRBD1 (6 bases). V lost 0 bases to trimming and J lost 2 bases, with 19 bases between them. CDR3 length: 19 residues. From germline, CDR1 is LGHNA and CDR2 YSLEER. CDR3 sequence reads: CASSQEAPGTTHNTGELFF. In DNA, the CDR3 is TGCGCCAGCAGCCAAGAGGCCCCCGGGACAACCCATAACACCGGGGAGCTGTTTTTT.

V gene TRBV9 combines with J gene TRBJ2-1; the D is unclear. Trimming stripped 0 bases from V and 6 bases from J, with 7 bases between. The CDR3 consists of 13 residues. Germline values: CDR1 SGDLS, CDR2 YYNGEE. CDR3 sequence: CASSVVSGNEQFF. CDR3 in DNA: TGTGCCAGCAGCGTAGTGTCGGGCAATGAGCAGTTCTTC.

This sequence joins TRBV9 and TRBJ2-5; 14 bases match TRBD2. Germline V lookup: CDR1 SGDLS, CDR2 YYNGEE. V shed 4 bases, J shed 4 bases, and the junction held 3 bases outside the gene matches. This CDR3 contains 15 residues. CDR3 loop: CASSPGLAGGETQYF. The DNA of the CDR3 is TGTGCCAGCAGCCCTGGACTAGCGGGGGGAGAGACCCAGTACTTC.

The genes are TRBV19 and TRBJ1-2, with 10 positions matching TRBD1. The CDR3 has 15 residues. Unmatched junction bases numbered 11, after V lost 6 bases and J lost 7 bases. Germline V CDR1 and CDR2: LNHDA, SQIVND (reference sequence). CDR3 DNA sequence: TGTGCCAGTAGGGTAGGGGACAGGGGAACTTCTGGCTACACCTTC. The encoded protein is CASRVGDRGTSGYTF.

The chain recombines TRBV28 with TRBJ1-2; perhaps TRBD1 as D (6 bases). The germline V gene encodes CDR1 MDHEN and CDR2 SYDVKM. Between the trimmed V and J ends, which lost 5 bases and 4 bases, there was a span of 23 bases. This CDR3 contains 17 residues. CDR3 in DNA: TGTGCCAGCAGTCCCGGATCCTCCCGGGACATATTCTATGGCTACACCTTC. This codes for CASSPGSSRDIFYGYTF.

Only a few counts were recorded for this clone. The chain links TRBV29-1 to TRBJ2-5; a weak D match, TRBD1 (5 bases). The V gene lost 3 bases and the J gene lost 5 bases, with 10 bases spanning the gap. Germline-derived CDR1 and CDR2 are SQVTM and ANQGSEA. This CDR3 is built from 12 residues. CDR3 sequence: CSVEEWGETQYF. DNA for the CDR3: TGCAGCGTTGAGGAATGGGGCGAGACCCAGTACTTC.

The J gene is TRBJ2-7, the V gene TRBV2, with D perhaps TRBD2 (5 bases). The V end was cut by 6 bases, the J end by 2 bases, with 8 bases between. CDR1 and CDR2 (germline): SNHLY, FYNNEI. The CDR3 is made up of 12 amino acids. This CDR3 reads CASSPGTYEQYF. The CDR3 DNA reads TGTGCCAGCAGCCCCGGGACCTACGAGCAGTACTTC.

The V gene is TRBV27, the J gene TRBJ2-5; 7 bases are shared with TRBD1. CDR3 size: 13 residues. V shed 2 bases, J shed 7 bases, and the junction held 4 bases outside the gene matches. The V gene's germline CDR1 is MNHEY and CDR2 SMNVEV (reference sequence). The CDR3 spells CASSLTGVGTQYF. Here the CDR3 DNA reads TGTGCCAGCAGTTTAACAGGGGTCGGGACCCAGTACTTC.

The V call is TRBV27, the J call TRBJ2-1; D uncertain. Trimming removed 2 bases at V and 0 bases at J, with 11 bases between. The CDR3 is 16 residues long. Per germline, CDR1 MNHEY and CDR2 SMNVEV (reference sequence). CDR3 nucleotide sequence: TGTGCCAGCAGTTTAGTGGGCTATAGCTCCTACAATGAGCAGTTCTTC. Its translation: CASSLVGYSSYNEQFF.

The chain couples TRBV28 to TRBJ1-6; tentatively, D is TRBD1 (5 bases). Germline CDR1 is MDHEN and CDR2 is SYDVKM. The V end was cut by 3 bases, the J end by 8 bases, with 8 bases between. The CDR3 contains 13 residues. The CDR3 spells CASSFLRDSPLHF. In DNA, the CDR3 is TGTGCCAGCAGTTTTCTCAGGGATTCACCCCTCCACTTT.

The chain employs TRBV9 and TRBJ2-1, with TRBD2 matching 9 bases. This CDR3 comprises 14 residues. Losses at the gene ends were 3 bases for V and 10 bases for J; bases not matched to a gene: 8. CDR1 and CDR2 (germline): SGDLS, YYNGEE. CDR3 amino acids: CASSAIAGAWEQFF. CDR3 DNA sequence: TGTGCCAGCAGCGCCATAGCGGGAGCTTGGGAGCAGTTCTTC.

The chain is built from TRBV28 and TRBJ2-3; maybe TRBD2 (5 bases). CDR1 and CDR2 from the germline V gene are MDHEN and SYDVKM. The CDR3 loop spans 14 amino acids. Trimming removed 3 bases from V and 5 bases from J, with 12 bases in between. CDR3 amino acids: CASSLVSEVDTQYF. CDR3 sequence (DNA): TGTGCCAGCAGTTTGGTCTCGGAGGTAGATACGCAGTATTTT. Full variable domain (remainder filled in from reference TRBV28 and TRBJ2-3): DVKVTQSSRYLVKRTGEKVFLECVQDMDHENMFWYRQDPGLGLRLIYFSYDVKMKEKGDIPEGYSVSREKKERFSLILESASTNQTSMYLCASSLVSEVDTQYFGPGTRLTVL.

The J gene is TRBJ1-1, the V gene TRBV7-6; no clear D gene. Germline V gene data show CDR1 as SGHVS and CDR2 as FNYEAQ. Trimming removed 5 bases at V and 2 bases at J, with 12 bases between. The CDR3 covers 14 residues. The CDR3 nucleotides read TGTGCCAGCAGCCCCCATCCACTCAACACTGAAGCTTTCTTT. It yields the protein CASSPHPLNTEAFF. Based on the CDR3 plus reference TRBV7-6 and TRBJ1-1, the full variable domain is GAGVSQSPRYKVTKRGQDVALRCDPISGHVSLYWYRQALGQGPEFLTYFNYEAQQDKSGLPNDRFSAERPEGSISTLTIQRTEQRDSAMYRCASSPHPLNTEAFFGQGTRLTVV.

V gene TRBV5-1 combines with J gene TRBJ2-5; 11 positions agree with TRBD1. Germline trimming cut 5 bases from V and 2 bases from J; bases unmatched to any gene: 5. The germline V gene has CDR1 SGHRS and CDR2 YFSETQ. The CDR3 covers 15 residues. Here the CDR3 reads CASRDRDRGQETQYF. The CDR3 nucleotides are TGCGCCAGCAGAGACCGGGACAGGGGGCAAGAGACCCAGTACTTC.

The CDR3 DNA reads TGTGCCAGCAGTTTAGACAGGGCGAACATTCAGTACTTC. Amino acid sequence: CASSLDRANIQYF. The chain recombines TRBV27 with TRBJ2-4, with TRBD1 matching 7 bases. This CDR3 is built from 13 residues. J gave up 7 bases and V 2 bases, and 2 bases lay outside the gene matches. CDR1 MNHEY and CDR2 SMNVEV come from the germline V gene (reference sequence).

The chain is built from TRBV9 and TRBJ2-7, with 9 bases that match TRBD2. Germline CDR1 is SGDLS and CDR2 is YYNGEE. The CDR3 extends over 14 amino acids. The V and J ends lost 4 bases and 3 bases, in that order; junction bases with no gene match: 5. CDR3 nucleotide sequence: TGTGCCAGCAGCCTGACTAGCGGCAACTACGAGCAGTACTTC. Translating gives CASSLTSGNYEQYF.

This clone occurred a few times. This chain uses TRBV18 with TRBJ1-2; D is possibly TRBD1 (5 bases). The CDR3 is made up of 16 amino acids. The V gene lost 4 bases and the J gene lost 0 bases, with 15 bases spanning the gap. CDR1 and CDR2 from the germline V gene are KGHSH and LQKENI. Here the CDR3 reads CASSLTQQDSNYGYTF. CDR3 sequence (DNA): TGTGCCAGCTCACTCACCCAACAGGATTCTAACTATGGCTACACCTTC.

The chain joins TRBV9 to TRBJ2-1, with D possibly being TRBD2 (7 bases). V gave up 0 bases and J gave up 2 bases, with 18 bases separating them. The CDR3 consists of 18 residues. Germline assignment: CDR1 SGDLS and CDR2 YYNGEE. CDR3 sequence: CASSVATSSGGTYNEQFF. Written as DNA, the CDR3 is TGTGCCAGCAGCGTAGCTACCTCCTCGGGGGGCACCTACAATGAGCAGTTCTTC.

The chain employs TRBV5-1 and TRBJ2-7, with 10 bases identical to TRBD1. The CDR3 covers 15 residues. Germline-derived CDR1 and CDR2 are SGHRS and YFSETQ. V lost 3 bases and J lost 0; bases outside the gene matches: 3. The CDR3 here is CASSWDRGSSYEQYF. The CDR3 DNA reads as TGCGCCAGCAGCTGGGACAGGGGAAGCTCCTACGAGCAGTACTTC.

The gene calls are TRBV7-2 and TRBJ2-7, with D possibly matching TRBD1 (6 bases). The CDR3 has 17 residues. Deletions cut 3 bases from V and 1 base from J, with 19 bases between. CDR1 and CDR2 from the germline V gene are SGHTA and FQGNSA. Written as DNA, the CDR3 is TGTGCCAGCAGCTTTAAGCTGGGGGCCTCTTTGTCCTACGAGCAGTACTTC. Translation gives CASSFKLGASLSYEQYF.

V is TRBV30 and J is TRBJ1-4, with 8 bases matching TRBD1. The CDR3 has 15 residues. The V gene's germline CDR1 is GTSNPN and CDR2 SVGIG (reference sequence). V was pared by 3 bases and J by 4 bases, with 7 bases of the junction left unmatched. The CDR3, as DNA: TGTGCCTGGAGCCAAGGACAGGGCGGTAATGAAAAACTGTTTTTT. Amino acid sequence: CAWSQGQGGNEKLFF. Looking up the rest from reference TRBV30 and TRBJ1-4 gives the full variable domain: SQTIHQWPATLVQPVGSPLSLECTVEGTSNPNLYWYRQAAGRGLQLLFYSVGIGQISSEVPQNLSASRPQDRQFILSSKKLLLSDSGFYLCAWSQGQGGNEKLFFGSGTQLSVL.

This chain joins TRBV7-6 and TRBJ1-5, with 10 bases identical to TRBD1. J lost 5 bases, V lost 1 base, and 5 bases had no gene match. In germline, CDR1 is SGHVS, CDR2 FNYEAQ. This CDR3 spans 16 amino acids. CDR3 sequence: CASSLGGTGVDQPQHF. CDR3 DNA sequence: TGTGCCAGCAGCTTAGGGGGGACAGGGGTCGATCAGCCCCAGCATTTT.

This chain uses TRBV5-8 with TRBJ2-4; weak D call: TRBD1 (7 bases). The V gene lost 7 bases and the J gene lost 6 bases, with 20 bases spanning the gap. CDR3 length: 15 amino acids. CDR1 and CDR2 (germline): SGHTS, YDEGEE. The CDR3 reads CASGFQGGVLNIQYF. CDR3 DNA: TGTGCCAGCGGATTCCAGGGGGGAGTTTTAAACATTCAGTACTTC.

The chain links TRBV28 to TRBJ1-6; 7 nucleotides match TRBD1. The CDR3 runs to 13 residues. J was trimmed by 9 bases and V by 10 bases; bases with no gene match: 9. CDR1 and CDR2 from the germline V gene are MDHEN and SYDVKM. The CDR3 coding sequence is TGTGCCACTGGACAGGCCCATCCTTCACCCCTCCACTTT. This encodes CATGQAHPSPLHF.

The rearrangement links TRBV19 to TRBJ2-7; no firm D call. Trimming took off 8 bases at V and 2 bases at J, with 13 bases between the two ends. Germline CDR1 is LNHDA and CDR2 is SQIVND (reference sequence). CDR3 length: 13 residues. CDR3 sequence reads: CASSTVPPYEQYF. In DNA form, the CDR3 reads TGTGCCAGTTCTACAGTCCCCCCCTACGAGCAGTACTTC.

V is TRBV7-6 and J is TRBJ2-1; perhaps TRBD1 as D (6 bases). Trimming shortened V by 1 base and J by 4 bases, and 17 bases separated the two germline ends. Germline assignment: CDR1 SGHVS and CDR2 FNYEAQ. The CDR3 totals 17 residues. Here the CDR3 reads CASSLVGTQEGYNEQFF. The CDR3 DNA reads TGTGCCAGCAGCTTAGTTGGGACACAAGAGGGGTACAATGAGCAGTTCTTC.

The V gene is TRBV19, the J gene TRBJ2-5, with TRBD2 matching 9 bases. The J call may be incorrect, as the DNA end agrees better with TRBJ2-7. The germline gives CDR1 LNHDA, CDR2 SQIVND (reference sequence). The CDR3 length is 17 residues. CDR3: CASSIGGGASGNYEQYF. The CDR3, as DNA: TGTGCCAGTAGTATAGGAGGGGGGGCTAGCGGGAACTACGAGCAGTACTTC.

The chain is built from TRBV25-1 and TRBJ2-7; D uncertain. V dropped 1 base and J dropped 4 bases, with 8 bases sitting between them. The CDR3 runs 13 residues. Germline V gene data show CDR1 as MGHDK and CDR2 as SYGVNS. The DNA of the CDR3 is TGTGCCAGCAGTGAATTGGGCAGATACGAGCAGTACTTC. Protein sequence: CASSELGRYEQYF.